The entry that follows covers one T cell receptor beta chain sequence. Its antigen is undetermined. Semi-nested PCR with Nested Universal Primer A followed constant-region reverse priming of full-length variable regions. MiXCR, run by TCRdb on the 5' RACE reads, gives a single entry per CDR3 protein. The sample includes over 30,000 distinct CDR3 sequences, about 25% of them seen just once. CD25-based Treg depletion was applied to purified naive CD4+ T cells. Germline V gene sequence: CDR1 SGHAT, CDR2 FQNNGV. This CDR3 comprises 15 residues. With V trimmed by 5 bases and J by 7 bases, 7 bases remained unmatched. General study points: Tumor Tregs overlapped most with tumor, then blood, naive CD4+ cells. Larger-cohort validation covered only one TCR beta V-J rearrangement.

This chain uses TRBV11-2 with TRBJ2-7, with 14 bases identical to TRBD2. The sequenced sample was naive CD4+ T cells sorted from a lymph node. Subset of the sample: naive CD4+ T cells, CD4+CD45RA+CD25-. The TCR comes from a female donor with breast cancer. This chain's CDR3 is CASSPGTSGSREQYF. CDR3 DNA: TGTGCCAGCAGCCCCGGGACTAGCGGGAGCAGGGAGCAGTACTTC. The entire variable domain, with the rest obtained from reference TRBV11-2 and TRBJ2-7, is as follows: EAGVAQSPRYKIIEKRQSVAFWCNPISGHATLYWYQQILGQGPKLLIQFQNNGVVDDSQLPKDRFSAERLKGVDSTLKIQPAKLEDSAVYLCASSPGTSGSREQYFGPGTRLTVT.